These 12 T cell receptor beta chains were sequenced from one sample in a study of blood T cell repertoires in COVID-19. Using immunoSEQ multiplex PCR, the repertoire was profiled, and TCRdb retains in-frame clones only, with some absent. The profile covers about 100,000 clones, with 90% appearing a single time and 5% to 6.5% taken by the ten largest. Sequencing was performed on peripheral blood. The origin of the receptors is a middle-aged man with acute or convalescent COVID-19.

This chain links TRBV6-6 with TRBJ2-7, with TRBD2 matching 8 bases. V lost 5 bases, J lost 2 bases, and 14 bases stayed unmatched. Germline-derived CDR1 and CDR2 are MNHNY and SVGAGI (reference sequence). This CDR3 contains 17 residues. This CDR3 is CASSPRLLIAGPYEQYF. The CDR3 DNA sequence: TGTGCCAGCAGTCCTCGACTATTGATAGCGGGGCCCTACGAGCAGTACTTC.

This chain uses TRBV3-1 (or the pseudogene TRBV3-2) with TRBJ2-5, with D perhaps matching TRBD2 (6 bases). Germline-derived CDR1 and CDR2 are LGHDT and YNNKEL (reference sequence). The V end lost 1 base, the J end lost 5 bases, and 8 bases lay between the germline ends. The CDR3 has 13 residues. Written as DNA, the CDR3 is TGTGCCAGCAGCCAAGGTCTAGCGGAGACCCAGTACTTC. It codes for CASSQGLAETQYF.

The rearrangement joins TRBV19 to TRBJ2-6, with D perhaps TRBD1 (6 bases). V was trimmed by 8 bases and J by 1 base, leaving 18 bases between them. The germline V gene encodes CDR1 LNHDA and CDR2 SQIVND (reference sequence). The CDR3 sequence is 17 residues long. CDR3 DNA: TGTGCCAGTTCAACAGGGTTTTCTCTTTCTGGGGCCAACGTCCTGACTTTC. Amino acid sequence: CASSTGFSLSGANVLTF.

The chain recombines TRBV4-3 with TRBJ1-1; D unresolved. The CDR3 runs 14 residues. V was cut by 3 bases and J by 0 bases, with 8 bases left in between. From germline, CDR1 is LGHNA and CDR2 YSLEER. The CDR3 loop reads CASSHSIMNTEAFF. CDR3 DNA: TGCGCCAGCAGCCATAGTATAATGAACACTGAAGCTTTCTTT.

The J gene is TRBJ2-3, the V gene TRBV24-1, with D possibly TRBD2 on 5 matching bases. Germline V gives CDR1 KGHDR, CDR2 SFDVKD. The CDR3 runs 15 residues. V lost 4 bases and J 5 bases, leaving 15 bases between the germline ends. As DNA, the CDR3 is TGTGCCACCAGTGACACACCCCCCAGCGGAGATACGCAGTATTTT. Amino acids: CATSDTPPSGDTQYF.

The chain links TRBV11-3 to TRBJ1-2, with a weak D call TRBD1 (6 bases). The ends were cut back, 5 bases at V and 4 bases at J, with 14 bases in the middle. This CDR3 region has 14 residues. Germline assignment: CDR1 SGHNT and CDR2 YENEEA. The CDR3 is CASSPRTDSYGYTF. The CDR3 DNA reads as TGTGCCAGCAGCCCAAGGACAGACTCCTATGGCTACACCTTC.

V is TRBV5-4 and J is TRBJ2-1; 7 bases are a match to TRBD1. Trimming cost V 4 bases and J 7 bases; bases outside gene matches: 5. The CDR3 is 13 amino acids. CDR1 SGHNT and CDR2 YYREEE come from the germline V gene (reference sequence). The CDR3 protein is CASSLPTGNEQFF. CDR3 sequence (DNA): TGTGCCAGCAGCCTCCCGACAGGGAATGAGCAGTTCTTC.

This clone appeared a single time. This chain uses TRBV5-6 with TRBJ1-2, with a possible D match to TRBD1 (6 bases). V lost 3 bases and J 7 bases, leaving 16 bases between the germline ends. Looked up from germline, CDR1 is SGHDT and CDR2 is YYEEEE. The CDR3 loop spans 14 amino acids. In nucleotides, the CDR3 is TGTGCCAGCAGCTCCCCCCGGGGGGCTGGTGGCTACACCTTC. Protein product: CASSSPRGAGGYTF. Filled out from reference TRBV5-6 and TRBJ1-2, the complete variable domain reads DAGVTQSPTHLIKTRGQQVTLRCSPKSGHDTVSWYQQALGQGPQFIFQYYEEEERQRGNFPDRFSGHQFPNYSSELNVNALLLGDSALYLCASSSPRGAGGYTFGSGTRLTVV.

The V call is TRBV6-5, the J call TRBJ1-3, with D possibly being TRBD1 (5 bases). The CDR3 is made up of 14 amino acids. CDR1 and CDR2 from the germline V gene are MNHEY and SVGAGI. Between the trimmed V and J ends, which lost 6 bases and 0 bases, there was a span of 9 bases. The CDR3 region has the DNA TGTGCCAGCAGACAGGTCTTCTCTGGAAACACCATATATTTT. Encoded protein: CASRQVFSGNTIYF.

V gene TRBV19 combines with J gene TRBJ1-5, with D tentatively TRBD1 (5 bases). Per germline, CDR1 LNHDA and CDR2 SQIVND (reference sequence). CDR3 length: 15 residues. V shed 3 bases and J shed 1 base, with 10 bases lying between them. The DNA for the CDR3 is TGTGCCAGTAGTATTGTACAGGTCAGCAATCAGCCCCAGCATTTT. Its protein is CASSIVQVSNQPQHF.

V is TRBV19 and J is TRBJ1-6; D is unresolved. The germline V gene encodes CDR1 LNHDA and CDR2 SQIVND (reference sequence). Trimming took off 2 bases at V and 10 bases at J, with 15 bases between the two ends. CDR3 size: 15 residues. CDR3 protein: CASSIIGESGSPLHF. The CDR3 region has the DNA TGTGCCAGTAGTATAATCGGAGAATCTGGATCACCCCTCCACTTT.

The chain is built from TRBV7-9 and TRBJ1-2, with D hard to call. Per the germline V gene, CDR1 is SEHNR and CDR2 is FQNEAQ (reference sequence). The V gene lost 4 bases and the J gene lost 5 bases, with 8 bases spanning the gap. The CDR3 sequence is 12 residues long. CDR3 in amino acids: CASSSRGYGYTF. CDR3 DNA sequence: TGTGCCAGCAGCTCCCGCGGGTATGGCTACACCTTC.